The rows below give T cell receptor beta chains drawn from one sample of a study of CD8+ T cells in alopecia areata. Method: immunoSEQ multiplex PCR; TCRdb's copy keeps in-frame clones and lacks some. The sample shows around 100,000 clones, less than 70% of them seen only once. Sequencing was carried out using CD4+ T cells sorted from blood. These TCRs come from a human donor in good health. The CDR3 runs from the conserved cysteine through the conserved F or W. Each record gives: D gene, J gene, clone size, V gene, CDR3 DNA, CDR3 protein. The D gene is left open where the match is weak. Not all rows give a size; the values are once, few, many and, for expanded clones, a class.

TRBD2,TRBJ2-1,few,TRBV4-2,TGTGCCAGCAGCCAACTAGCGGGGGGACATGAGCAGTTCTTC,CASSQLAGGHEQFF
.,TRBJ1-1,few,TRBV5-1,TGCGCCAGCAGCTTGGCTTCGACCGGAACTGAAGCTTTCTTT,CASSLASTGTEAFF
TRBD1,TRBJ2-2,.,TRBV29-1,TGCAGCGCCGGGACAGCCAACACCGGGGAGCTGTTTTTT,CSAGTANTGELFF
.,TRBJ2-5,.,TRBV7-7,TGTGCTAGCAGCCCAGGAGAGACCCAGTACTTC,CASSPGETQYF
TRBD1,TRBJ1-2,.,TRBV2,TGTGCCAGCAGTGAGGACAGGGGGGCTGGCTACACCTTC,CASSEDRGAGYTF
.,TRBJ2-5,.,TRBV4-2,TGTGCCAGCAGCCAAGAAGTGACGGAGACCCAGTACTTC,CASSQEVTETQYF
.,TRBJ2-1,many,TRBV2,TGTGCCAGCAGTGCCTACTATACCGACAATGAGCAGTTCTTC,CASSAYYTDNEQFF
.,TRBJ1-1,.,TRBV25-1,TGTGCCAGCAGTGTGGGGGCCGGGACTGAAGCTTTCTTT,CASSVGAGTEAFF
.,TRBJ1-5,.,TRBV7-2,TGTGCCAGCAGCCCTGGCCTATATCAGCCCCAGCATTTT,CASSPGLYQPQHF
.,TRBJ1-2,.,TRBV2,TGTGCCAGAGAGGGGCTCGCCAGGGGAGGAGGCTATGGCTACACCTTC,CAREGLARGGGYGYTF
.,TRBJ2-7,.,TRBV7-9,TGTGCCAGCAGCAGAACAGGGCTGAGCTCCTACGAGCAGTACTTC,CASSRTGLSSYEQYF
.,TRBJ1-1,.,TRBV4-2,TGTGCCAGCAGCCAAGAGAGGTTCCGTCACACTGAAGCTTTCTTT,CASSQERFRHTEAFF
TRBD1,TRBJ2-1,.,TRBV30,TGTGCCTCCACGAGGTGGACAGGGTTGAAATACAATGAGCAGTTCTTC,CASTRWTGLKYNEQFF
TRBD2,TRBJ2-7,once,TRBV5-1,TGCGCCAGCAGCTTGGGCGGAGCGGGGGGGTACGAGCAGTACTTC,CASSLGGAGGYEQYF
TRBD2,TRBJ2-5,few,TRBV5-6,TGTGCCAGCAGCCCTACTTGGGCTAGCGGGGGAGAGACCCAGTACTTC,CASSPTWASGGETQYF
.,TRBJ2-7,few,TRBV6-6,TGTGCCAGCAGTTACAAGGGGGGGGGCCACGAGCAGTACTTC,CASSYKGGGHEQYF
.,TRBJ2-5,.,TRBV9,TGTGCCAGCAGCGTAGAAGGGGAGACCCAGTACTTC,CASSVEGETQYF
.,TRBJ2-7,.,TRBV20-1,TGCAGTGCCACTGACAACGAGCAGTACTTC,CSATDNEQYF
.,TRBJ1-2,.,TRBV30,TGTGCCTGGACGCAAGGACTGTCTGTCTCTCAAAACTATGGCTACACCTTC,CAWTQGLSVSQNYGYTF
.,TRBJ1-1,.,TRBV29-1,TGCAGCGTTGAATCGACAGCTGGGGCTTTCTTT,CSVESTAGAFF